The rows below give T cell receptor beta chains drawn from one sample of a study of cytomegalovirus exposure and HLA in healthy donors. The table came from immunoSEQ multiplex PCR; TCRdb's copy has only in-frame clones and leaves some out. The table includes about 140,000 clones, around 76% detected once. The source material was PBMCs. Every receptor here comes from a man aged 18-30 years in good health and CMV-seronegative. Both conserved end residues are part of each CDR3. A D gene is named only where the DNA matches it firmly. Expanded clones get a size class; other rows say once, few or many, or leave the size out.

clone_size j_call d_call v_call cdr3_aa cdr3_nt
NA TRBJ2-1 TRBD2 TRBV10-1 CASSGGLDTGNEQFF TGCGCCAGCAGTGGGGGACTAGACACGGGGAATGAGCAGTTCTTC
few TRBJ1-1 TRBD1 TRBV6-1 CASRLTGTSTEAFF TGTGCCAGCAGGTTGACAGGGACATCCACTGAAGCTTTCTTT
NA TRBJ2-3 TRBD2 TRBV19 CASSLGLAGAGDTQYF TGTGCCAGTAGTCTAGGACTAGCGGGGGCGGGAGATACGCAGTATTTT
NA TRBJ1-1 NA TRBV7-9 CASSLALGRNTEAFF TGTGCCAGCAGCTTAGCGCTGGGGAGGAACACTGAAGCTTTCTTT
once TRBJ2-7 TRBD2 TRBV5-4 CASSRTSGSTYEQYF TGTGCCAGCAGCCGAACTAGCGGGAGTACCTACGAGCAGTACTTC
few TRBJ2-3 TRBD1 TRBV28 CASSFIPGGLSTDTQYF TGTGCCAGCAGCTTCATCCCAGGGGGCCTCAGCACAGATACGCAGTATTTT
few TRBJ2-5 NA TRBV5-1 CASSVGGWGAGQETQYF TGCGCCAGCAGCGTGGGGGGTTGGGGCGCGGGGCAAGAGACCCAGTACTTC
NA TRBJ2-7 NA TRBV5-1 CASSFVRGSSYEQYF TGCGCCAGCAGCTTCGTTCGAGGCAGCAGTTACGAGCAGTACTTC
NA TRBJ2-2 NA TRBV5-6 CASSLEMAGSTGELFF TGTGCCAGCAGCTTGGAGATGGCAGGGTCCACCGGGGAGCTGTTTTTT
NA TRBJ1-5 NA TRBV7-2 CASSDQGSGQPQHF TGTGCCAGCAGCGATCAGGGTAGCGGTCAGCCCCAGCATTTT
NA TRBJ1-2 TRBD1 TRBV18 CASSPRDRTGYGYTF TGTGCCAGCTCACCTCGGGACAGGACGGGCTATGGCTACACCTTC
NA TRBJ2-2 NA TRBV27 CASSSDQGNTGELFF TGTGCCAGCAGTTCGGACCAGGGGAACACCGGGGAGCTGTTTTTT
NA TRBJ2-3 TRBD2 TRBV5-1 CASSLATSAGRADTQYF TGCGCCAGCAGCTTGGCCACCTCAGCGGGGCGCGCAGATACGCAGTATTTT
NA TRBJ2-5 NA TRBV2 CASNRHREETQYF TGTGCCAGCAATCGTCACAGGGAGGAGACCCAGTACTTC
NA TRBJ1-2 NA TRBV19 CASTYPNSYGYTF TGTGCCAGTACGTACCCAAATAGCTATGGCTACACCTTC
NA TRBJ1-1 NA TRBV5-6 CASSLSMTDTEAFF TGTGCCAGCAGCTTGAGCATGACAGACACTGAAGCTTTCTTT
NA TRBJ1-5 NA TRBV5-1 CASSLEGGNQPQHF TGCGCCAGCAGCTTGGAGGGCGGGAATCAGCCCCAGCATTTT
few TRBJ2-7 TRBD2 TRBV27 CASSGGGSELESQYF TGTGCCAGCAGTGGGGGGGGGAGCGAGCTCGAATCGCAGTACTTC
NA TRBJ1-1 TRBD1 TRBV6-5 CASSKHRGTEAFF TGTGCCAGCAGTAAACACAGGGGAACTGAAGCTTTCTTT
NA TRBJ2-7 TRBD1 TRBV19 CASRKGGTGSYEQYF TGTGCCAGTAGAAAGGGCGGGACAGGATCCTACGAGCAGTACTTC
NA TRBJ2-1 NA TRBV9 CASSVGAGHPDEQFF TGTGCCAGCAGCGTAGGGGCAGGCCACCCCGATGAGCAGTTCTTC
NA TRBJ2-7 NA TRBV6-6 CASSYSTSSYEQYF TGTGCCAGCAGTTACTCGACTAGCTCCTACGAGCAGTACTTC
NA TRBJ1-1 TRBD1 TRBV28 CASSLAGGVLTGGDWEAFF TGTGCCAGCAGTTTAGCCGGAGGGGTCCTAACAGGGGGCGATTGGGAAGCTTTCTTT
NA TRBJ2-7 TRBD1 TRBV5-1 CASSPGQGADEQYF TGCGCCAGCAGCCCAGGACAGGGGGCGGACGAGCAGTACTTC
NA TRBJ2-6 TRBD1 TRBV9 CASSVYRDRGTGANVLTF TGTGCCAGCAGCGTCTACCGGGACAGGGGAACTGGGGCCAACGTCCTGACTTTC
NA TRBJ2-1 TRBD2 TRBV28 CDARDGKTSGSNEQFF TGTGACGCTCGGGATGGGAAGACTAGCGGGAGCAATGAGCAGTTCTTC
once TRBJ1-4 TRBD1 TRBV18 CASSPPFLGQGREKLFF TGTGCCAGCTCACCACCATTTTTGGGACAGGGGCGAGAAAAACTGTTTTTT
NA TRBJ2-7 TRBD1 TRBV4-1 CASRVTGDSSYEQYF TGCGCCAGCAGGGTGACAGGGGACAGCTCCTACGAGCAGTACTTC
NA TRBJ2-1 TRBD2 TRBV19 CASSIPSSGRGNEQFF TGTGCCAGTAGTATCCCCTCTAGCGGGAGAGGCAATGAGCAGTTCTTC
NA TRBJ2-1 TRBD2 TRBV11-3 CASSLGVRERYNEQFF TGTGCCAGCAGCTTGGGTGTGCGGGAGCGCTACAATGAGCAGTTCTTC
NA TRBJ2-5 NA TRBV4-1 CASSQAAGRETQYF TGCGCCAGCAGCCAAGCCGCGGGGAGGGAGACCCAGTACTTC
NA TRBJ2-5 NA TRBV11-3 CASSHLRGGRETQYF TGTGCCAGCAGCCACCTGAGAGGAGGGCGAGAGACCCAGTACTTC
once TRBJ2-4 NA TRBV19 CASSIAGILGIQYF TGTGCCAGTAGTATAGCAGGAATTTTGGGCATTCAGTACTTC
NA TRBJ2-1 NA TRBV29-1 CSVDPRDYNEQFF TGCAGCGTTGACCCCAGGGACTACAATGAGCAGTTCTTC
NA TRBJ2-3 TRBD2 TRBV6-5 CASSYSLAGGTDTQYF TGTGCCAGCAGTTACAGCCTAGCGGGAGGTACAGATACGCAGTATTTT
NA TRBJ1-3 TRBD1 TRBV7-2 CASSLDRSSGNTIYF TGTGCCAGCAGCTTGGACAGGAGCTCTGGAAACACCATATATTTT
NA TRBJ1-1 TRBD1 TRBV11-3 CASSSSDRTGTEAFF TGTGCCAGCAGCTCCTCGGACAGGACGGGCACTGAAGCTTTCTTT
NA TRBJ2-2 TRBD2 TRBV6-1 CASSEAHFPGGTGELLF TGTGCCAGCAGTGAAGCGCATTTCCCGGGAGGCACCGGGGAGCTGCTTTTT
NA TRBJ1-5 TRBD1 TRBV30 CAWGRQGSGQPQHF TGTGCCTGGGGGAGACAGGGATCAGGTCAGCCCCAGCATTTT
NA TRBJ2-1 NA TRBV5-8 CASSRRGSSYNEQFF TGTGCCAGCAGCAGGAGGGGTTCGTCCTACAATGAGCAGTTCTTC
NA TRBJ2-3 NA TRBV9 CASSEGDVTPSTDTQYF TGTGCCAGCAGCGAAGGGGATGTGACGCCTAGCACAGATACGCAGTATTTT
NA TRBJ1-1 TRBD1 TRBV13 CASSLGWGTGAMNTEAFF TGTGCCAGCAGCTTAGGCTGGGGGACAGGAGCCATGAACACTGAAGCTTTCTTT
NA TRBJ2-7 TRBD2 TRBV20-1 CSARGRSSGYF TGCAGTGCTCGGGGGAGATCTAGCGGGTACTTC
NA TRBJ2-7 NA TRBV5-4 CASSGTGSTYEQYF TGTGCCAGCAGCGGAACCGGGTCCACCTACGAGCAGTACTTC
NA TRBJ2-1 TRBD2 TRBV9 CASSVVLAGVNEQFF TGTGCCAGCAGCGTAGTACTAGCGGGAGTTAATGAGCAGTTCTTC
NA TRBJ2-3 NA TRBV5-1 CASARTPSTDTQYF TGCGCCAGCGCAAGGACTCCTAGCACAGATACGCAGTATTTT
NA TRBJ2-7 NA TRBV30 CAWGRQSEQYF TGTGCCTGGGGGAGGCAAAGCGAGCAGTACTTC
NA TRBJ2-7 NA TRBV6-5 CASSPGVVRSYEQYF TGTGCCAGCAGTCCAGGTGTGGTTCGGTCCTACGAGCAGTACTTC
NA TRBJ2-5 NA TRBV7-9 CASSHREETQYF TGTGCCAGCAGCCACAGGGAAGAGACCCAGTACTTC
NA TRBJ1-1 TRBD1 TRBV27 CASSYTTGALSEAFF TGTGCCAGCAGCTATACGACAGGGGCTCTTTCTGAAGCTTTCTTT
NA TRBJ2-3 TRBD1 TRBV5-6 CASRLTGQGTDTQYF TGTGCCAGCAGGCTTACGGGACAGGGCACAGATACGCAGTATTTT
few TRBJ2-7 NA TRBV19 CATRQTTGEYEQYF TGTGCCACGCGACAGACGACAGGAGAGTACGAGCAGTACTTC
few TRBJ1-1 TRBD1 TRBV10-3 CAISPGQGAGGHEAFF TGTGCCATCAGCCCCGGCCAGGGGGCTGGTGGACATGAAGCTTTCTTT
NA TRBJ2-7 TRBD2 TRBV13 CASSLGVSGGLGEQYF TGTGCCAGCAGCTTAGGGGTTAGCGGGGGGTTAGGCGAGCAGTACTTC
NA TRBJ1-1 NA TRBV21-1 CASSEAPEAFF TGTGCCAGCAGCGAAGCTCCGGAAGCTTTCTTT